The clone carrying this T cell receptor beta chain appeared many times. Its matching antigen is unknown. Clinical symptoms, serum thyroxine, TRAb, thyroid ultrasound and orbital computed tomography informed diagnoses. The PBMCs were sourced from fresh peripheral blood (around 9.9 ml). Amplified TCR beta CDR3 regions derived from RNA transcripts. Initially, a first-round RT-PCR of the TCR CDR3 employed the HTBI primer set. TCRdb redid the calling of the multiplex PCR reads with MiXCR, one entry per CDR3 protein. The sample shows around 760,000 distinct CDR3 sequences, under 45% of them seen only once. The sample comes from a study of T cells in Graves' hyperthyroidism and ophthalmopathy. CDR1 and CDR2 from the germline V gene are MNHEY and SVGAGI. CDR3 length: 14 amino acids. The trim removed 4 bases at V and 5 bases at J, leaving 8 bases unmatched. Study results and caveats: Blood also showed most of the thyroid clonotypes that were expanded above 0.001.

The chain recombines TRBV6-5 with TRBJ2-7; TRBD1 matches at 7 bases. The TCR comes from a woman in her thirties or forties with Graves' hyperthyroidism. Sequencing was done on a sample of blood. CDR3 DNA: TGTGCCAGCAGTTCCGACAGGGCCAGGGACGAGCAGTACTTC. This codes for CASSSDRARDEQYF.